This TCR beta chain stems from a study of blood T cells in healthy people across ages. Points from the study as a whole: A strong correlation was found between TCR beta diversity and the percentage of naive T cells.

Comments on this clonotype: The antigen remains undetermined.

The sample providers were healthy Caucasian people from Russia, aged about 6 to 95. A second 7 to 11 cycle PCR used barcoded and J-beta primers. One entry per CDR3 protein results from TCRdb running MiXCR on the 5' RACE reads. The sample has around 1,000,000 distinct CDR3 sequences, roughly 24% seen once. This sample was shared with a second study, whose subject was T cells of mothers and their children. That study reports: Biologically related mothers and children overlapped slightly more than unrelated pairs, a non-significant difference.

The material sequenced was blood. The source is a girl aged 2 to 9 in good health.

The chain's CDR3 is CASSQDQGLAAQETQYF. CDR3 DNA sequence: TGTGCCAGCAGCCAAGACCAGGGACTAGCGGCCCAAGAGACCCAGTACTTC. The chain combines TRBV14 with TRBJ2-5; 11 nucleotides agree with TRBD2. CDR1 and CDR2 from the germline V gene are SGHDN and FVKESK. The junction had 4 bases not matched to a gene; V was cut back by 0 bases and J by 1 base. The CDR3 consists of 17 residues.